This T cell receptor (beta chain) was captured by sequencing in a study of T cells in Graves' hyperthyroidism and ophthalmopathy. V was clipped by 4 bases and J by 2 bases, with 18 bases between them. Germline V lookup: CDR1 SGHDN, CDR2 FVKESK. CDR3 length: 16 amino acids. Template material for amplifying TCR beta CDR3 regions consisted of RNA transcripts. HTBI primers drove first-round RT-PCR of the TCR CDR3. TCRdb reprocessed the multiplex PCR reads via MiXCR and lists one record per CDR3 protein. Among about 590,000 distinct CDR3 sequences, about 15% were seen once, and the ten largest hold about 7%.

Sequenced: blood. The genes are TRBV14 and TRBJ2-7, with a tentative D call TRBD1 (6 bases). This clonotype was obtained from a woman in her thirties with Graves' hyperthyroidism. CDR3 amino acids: CASSLNLLGQTYEQYF. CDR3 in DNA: TGTGCCAGCAGCCTCAACCTCCTTGGACAGACCTACGAGCAGTACTTC. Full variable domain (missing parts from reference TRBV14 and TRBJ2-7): EAGVTQFPSHSVIEKGQTVTLRCDPISGHDNLYWYRRVMGKEIKFLLHFVKESKQDESGMPNNRFLAERTGGTYSTLKVQPAELEDSGVYFCASSLNLLGQTYEQYFGPGTRLTVT.